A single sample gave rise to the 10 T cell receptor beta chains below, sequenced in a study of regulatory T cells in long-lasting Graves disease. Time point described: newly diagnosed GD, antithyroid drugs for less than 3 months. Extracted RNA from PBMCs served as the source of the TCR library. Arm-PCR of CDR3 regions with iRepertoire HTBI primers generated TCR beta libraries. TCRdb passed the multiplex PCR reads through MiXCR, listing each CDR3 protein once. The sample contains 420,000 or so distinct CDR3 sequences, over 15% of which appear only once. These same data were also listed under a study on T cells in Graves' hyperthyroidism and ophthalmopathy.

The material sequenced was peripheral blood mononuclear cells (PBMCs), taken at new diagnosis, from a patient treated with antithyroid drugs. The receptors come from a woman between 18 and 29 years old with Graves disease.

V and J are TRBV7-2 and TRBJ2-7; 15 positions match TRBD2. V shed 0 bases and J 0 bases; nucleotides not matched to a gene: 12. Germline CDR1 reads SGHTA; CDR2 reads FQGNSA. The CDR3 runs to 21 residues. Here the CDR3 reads CASSLARGTSGRFRSSYEQYF. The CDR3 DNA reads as TGTGCCAGCAGCTTAGCGCGAGGGACTAGCGGGAGGTTTCGGAGCTCCTACGAGCAGTACTTC.

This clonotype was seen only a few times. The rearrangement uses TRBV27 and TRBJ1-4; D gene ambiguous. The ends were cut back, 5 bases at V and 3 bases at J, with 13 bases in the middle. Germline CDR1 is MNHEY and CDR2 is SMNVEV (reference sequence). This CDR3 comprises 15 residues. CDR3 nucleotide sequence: TGTGCCAGCAGTCTGGTGGGCGGACCTAATGAAAAACTGTTTTTT. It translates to CASSLVGGPNEKLFF.

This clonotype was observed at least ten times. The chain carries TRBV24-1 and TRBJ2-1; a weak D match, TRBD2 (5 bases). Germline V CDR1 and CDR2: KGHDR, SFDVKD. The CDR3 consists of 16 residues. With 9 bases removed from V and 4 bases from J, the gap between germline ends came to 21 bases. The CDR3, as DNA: TGTGCCACCCGATATTGGCGGGCCGAACTTTACAATGAGCAGTTCTTC. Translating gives CATRYWRAELYNEQFF.

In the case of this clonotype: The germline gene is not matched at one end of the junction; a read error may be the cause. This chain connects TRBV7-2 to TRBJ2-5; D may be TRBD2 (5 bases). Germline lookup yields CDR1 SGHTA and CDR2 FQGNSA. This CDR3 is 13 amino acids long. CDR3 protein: CAISLDSAETQYF. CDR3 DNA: TGTGCCATCAGCTTGGATAGCGCAGAGACCCAGTACTTC.

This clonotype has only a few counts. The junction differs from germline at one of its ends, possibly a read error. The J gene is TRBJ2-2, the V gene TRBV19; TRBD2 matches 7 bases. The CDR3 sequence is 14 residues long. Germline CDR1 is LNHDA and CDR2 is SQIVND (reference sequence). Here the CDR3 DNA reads TGTGCCAGTAGTTTAGAACTAGCGACCGGGGAGCTGTTTTTT. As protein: CASSLELATGELFF.

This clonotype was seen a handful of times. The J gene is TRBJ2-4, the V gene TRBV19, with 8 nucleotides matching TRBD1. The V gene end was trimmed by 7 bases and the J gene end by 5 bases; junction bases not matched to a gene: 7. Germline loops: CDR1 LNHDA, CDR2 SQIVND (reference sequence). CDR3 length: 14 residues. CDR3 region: CASIDRGVQNIQYF. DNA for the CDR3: TGTGCCAGTATTGACAGGGGAGTGCAAAACATTCAGTACTTC.

CDR3 nucleotides: TGTGCCAGCAGTCCCCGACTAGCGGGAGGGGGGGACGAGCAGTACTTC. Translation gives CASSPRLAGGGDEQYF. The genes are TRBV19 and TRBJ2-7, with 14 bases identical to TRBD2. Per germline, CDR1 LNHDA and CDR2 SQIVND (reference sequence). This CDR3 contains 16 residues. V gave up 9 bases and J gave up 5 bases; unmatched junction bases: 12.

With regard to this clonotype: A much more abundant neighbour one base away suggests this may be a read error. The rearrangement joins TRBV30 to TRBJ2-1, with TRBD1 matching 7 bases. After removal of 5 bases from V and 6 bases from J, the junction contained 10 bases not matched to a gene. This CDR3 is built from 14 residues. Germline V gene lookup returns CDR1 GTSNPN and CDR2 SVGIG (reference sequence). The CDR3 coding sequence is TGTGCCTGGGGTACTCCCAACAGGGGCAATGAGCAGTTCTTC. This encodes CAWGTPNRGNEQFF.

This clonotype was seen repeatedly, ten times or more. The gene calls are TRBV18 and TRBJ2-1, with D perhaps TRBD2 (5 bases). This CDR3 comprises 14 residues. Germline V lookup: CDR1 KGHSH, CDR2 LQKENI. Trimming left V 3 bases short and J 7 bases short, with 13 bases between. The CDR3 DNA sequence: TGTGCCAGCTCACCCCTCCCGGGAACAAATGAGCAGTTCTTC. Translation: CASSPLPGTNEQFF.

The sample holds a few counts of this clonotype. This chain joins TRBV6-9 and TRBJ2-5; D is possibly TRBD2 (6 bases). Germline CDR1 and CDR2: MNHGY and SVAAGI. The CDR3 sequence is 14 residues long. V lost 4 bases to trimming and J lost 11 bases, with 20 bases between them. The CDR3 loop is CASSSTGVFNEQYF. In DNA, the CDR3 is TGTGCCAGCAGTTCGACGGGAGTATTCAATGAGCAGTACTTC.